This record looks at one T cell receptor beta chain sequence and its context. Its target is unknown. This CDR3 region has 12 residues. Germline CDR1 and CDR2: LNHDA and SQIVND (reference sequence). V gave up 6 bases and J gave up 3 bases, with 7 bases separating them. The sample is drawn from a study of T cell responses to AZD1222 COVID-19 vaccine. Sequencing used immunoSEQ multiplex PCR; TCRdb keeps in-frame clones, though not all of them. The repertoire holds some 150,000 clones, with around 85% as singletons. Study-wide results and limits: Among the donors, most were white British and more were female, and clonal diversity was possibly underestimated. Spike-specific TCR breadth and depth went up after people got two AZD1222 doses. At study baseline, merely more than 5 AZD1222 recipients were seropositive.

The rearrangement uses TRBV19 and TRBJ2-3, with D unresolved. The origin of this receptor is an adult who had recovered from COVID-19. The source was peripheral blood, collected after recovery from COVID-19. This CDR3 is CASRDGTDTQYF. CDR3 coding DNA: TGTGCCAGTAGGGACGGGACAGATACGCAGTATTTT.